The text below deals with one TCR beta chain. Its cognate antigen is unknown. The data originate from a study of blood T cells in healthy people across ages. Study-wide points: Naive T cell percentage by flow cytometry tracked strongly with beta diversity.

A second PCR, run for roughly 7 to 11 cycles, used a sample-barcoded 5' primer plus a J-beta primer mix. TCRdb re-analysed the 5' RACE reads in MiXCR, keeping a single row per CDR3 protein. The sample shows about 800,000 distinct CDR3 sequences, roughly 25% of them seen only once. The CDR3 runs to 15 residues. Germline V CDR1 and CDR2: SQVTM, ANQGSEA. The V and J ends lost 7 bases and 0 bases, in that order; junction bases with no gene match: 5. The sample was also linked to a second study, of T cells of mothers and their children. That report adds: The yield was over 9.5 million TCR beta CDR3 reads from each mother and some 3 million from each child.

This TCR was sampled from a boy aged 5-17 years in good health. The sequenced material came from blood. The chain is built from TRBV29-1 and TRBJ1-3, with TRBD1 matching over 11 bases. The CDR3 region is CSAWTGGASGNTIYF. In DNA, the CDR3 is TGCAGCGCCTGGACAGGGGGCGCCTCTGGAAACACCATATATTTT.